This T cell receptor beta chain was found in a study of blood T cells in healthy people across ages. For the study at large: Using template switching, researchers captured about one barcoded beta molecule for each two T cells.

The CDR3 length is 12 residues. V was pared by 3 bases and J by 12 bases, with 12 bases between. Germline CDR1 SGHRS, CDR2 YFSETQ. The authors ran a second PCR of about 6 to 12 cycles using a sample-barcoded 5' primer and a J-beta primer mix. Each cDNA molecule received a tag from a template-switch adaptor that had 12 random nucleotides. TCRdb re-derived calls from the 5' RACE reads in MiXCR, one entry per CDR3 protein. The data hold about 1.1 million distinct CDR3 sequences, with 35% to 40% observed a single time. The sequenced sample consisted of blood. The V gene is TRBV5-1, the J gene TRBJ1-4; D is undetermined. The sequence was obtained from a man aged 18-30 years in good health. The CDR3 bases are TGCGCCAGCAGCTCCAGACCTCCAGAACTGTTTTTT. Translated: CASSSRPPELFF.